A selection of T cell receptor beta chains follows, all from one sample in a study of T cells after yellow fever vaccination. TCRdb analysed the 5' RACE reads with MiXCR anew, one entry per CDR3 protein. The sample has about 550,000 distinct CDR3 sequences; around 21% are singletons. The starting material was PBMCs, obtained 15 days after the yellow fever booster vaccination. These receptors were taken from a man aged 30-40 years who received the YFV17D yellow fever vaccine. CDR3s include the opening cysteine and the closing phenylalanine or tryptophan. Each record gives: clone size, J gene, V gene, D gene, CDR3 protein, CDR3 DNA. A D gene is named only where the DNA matches it firmly. Expanded clones are given a class, and other clones once, few, many or no size at all.

few | TRBJ2-3 | TRBV12-3/TRBV12-4 | TRBD2 | CASSRLRGLAGGPRNTQYF | TGTGCCAGCAGTCGACTTCGCGGACTAGCGGGAGGGCCCCGGAATACGCAGTATTTT
NA | TRBJ2-7 | TRBV12-5 | NA | CASGSRYEQYF | TGTGCTAGTGGTTCCCGCTACGAGCAGTACTTC
NA | TRBJ1-1 | TRBV13 | NA | CASSLLRGTEAFF | TGTGCCAGCAGCTTACTAAGGGGCACTGAAGCTTTCTTT
NA | TRBJ2-1 | TRBV10-3 | TRBD1 | CAISFDREYNEQFF | TGTGCCATCAGTTTCGACAGGGAGTACAATGAGCAGTTCTTC
few | TRBJ2-3 | TRBV7-2 | TRBD2 | CASSLGLAGGGADTQYF | TGTGCCAGCAGCTTAGGATTAGCGGGAGGAGGGGCAGATACGCAGTATTTT
few | TRBJ2-5 | TRBV20-1 | NA | CSARDLGGGAEGETQYF | TGCAGTGCTAGAGATCTGGGCGGGGGCGCTGAAGGAGAGACCCAGTACTTC
NA | TRBJ1-4 | TRBV12-3/TRBV12-4 | NA | CASSWDNEKLFF | TGTGCCAGCAGTTGGGATAACGAAAAACTGTTTTTT
NA | TRBJ2-5 | TRBV5-1 | TRBD2 | CASSLDGLAQETQYF | TGCGCCAGCAGCTTGGACGGACTAGCGCAAGAGACCCAGTACTTC
NA | TRBJ2-1 | TRBV15 | NA | CATSRGGSSYNEQFF | TGTGCCACCAGCAGAGGCGGAAGCTCCTACAATGAGCAGTTCTTC
few | TRBJ1-2 | TRBV29-1 | NA | CSVTEQGYGYTF | TGCAGCGTGACAGAACAGGGCTATGGCTACACCTTC
NA | TRBJ2-7 | TRBV7-8 | NA | CASGPRRWGKRPYEQYF | TGTGCCAGCGGCCCTAGGAGGTGGGGGAAACGACCCTACGAGCAGTACTTC